The 4 T cell receptor beta chains below come from one sample, sequenced in a study of response to subunit inactivated influenza vaccine. Each CDR3 protein gets one entry after TCRdb re-called the RT-PCR reads with MiXCR. There are a few hundred thousand distinct CDR3 sequences in the sample; 12% to 15% occur only once, and approximately 12% lies in the top ten. The specimen comprised PBMCs from blood, sampled about 11 days after vaccination. The origin of the receptors is a man aged 45-65 years who received an inactivated influenza vaccine.

The rearrangement links TRBV7-2 to TRBJ2-1; the D is unclear. V lost 5 bases, J lost 1 base, and 12 bases lay in between. Germline V gives CDR1 SGHTA, CDR2 FQGNSA. The CDR3 totals 15 residues. The CDR3 coding sequence is TGTGCCAGCAGCCTAGGGCTCCAATCCTACAATGAGCAGTTCTTC. It yields the protein CASSLGLQSYNEQFF.

A note on this clonotype: A much larger clone lies one base from this, so it may be a read error. The J gene is TRBJ2-3, the V gene TRBV25-1; no reliable D call. Between the trimmed V and J ends, which lost 3 bases and 4 bases, there was a span of 2 bases. In germline, CDR1 is MGHDK, CDR2 SYGVNS. The CDR3 runs 11 residues. This chain's CDR3 is CASSDPDTQYF. The CDR3 DNA is TGTGCCAGCAGTGACCCAGATACGCAGTATTTT.

This rearrangement joins TRBV14 to TRBJ2-3, with TRBD1 matching over 10 bases. The CDR3 contains 15 residues. V shed 1 base, J shed 7 bases, and the junction held 5 bases outside the gene matches. In germline, CDR1 is SGHDN, CDR2 FVKESK. CDR3 sequence: CASSQAGTGANTQYF. The DNA for the CDR3 is TGTGCCAGCAGCCAAGCCGGGACAGGGGCAAATACGCAGTATTTT.

This clonotype was detected only a few times. The V gene is TRBV2, the J gene TRBJ1-2; 11 bases are a match to TRBD1. This CDR3 region has 16 residues. Per the germline V gene, CDR1 is SNHLY and CDR2 is FYNNEI. With V trimmed by 7 bases and J by 0 bases, 7 bases remained unmatched. CDR3 sequence reads: CASKGQGALANYGYTF. The DNA of the CDR3 is TGTGCCAGCAAAGGACAGGGGGCCCTAGCTAACTATGGCTACACCTTC.